Listed below are T cell receptor beta chains from one sample, sequenced in a study of shared clonotypes between healthy human individuals. Only in-frame clones appear in the TCRdb table, and some are missing; sequencing was by immunoSEQ multiplex PCR. There are hundreds of thousands of clones in the sample; roughly 70% occur only once, and less than 2% lies in the top ten. The sample taken for sequencing was memory CD4+ T cells sorted from blood. Every receptor here comes from a woman aged 25-40 years in good health. The CDR3 runs from the conserved cysteine through the conserved F or W. D genes are given only for firm matches.

V	J	D	CDR3
TRBV6-1	TRBJ2-5	-	CASIGETQYF
TRBV30	TRBJ2-1	TRBD2	CAWRGGSYNEQFF
TRBV14	TRBJ2-1	TRBD2	CASSQGSGASYNEQFF
TRBV29-1	TRBJ2-1	-	CSVAPYNEQFF
TRBV7-3	TRBJ2-1	TRBD2	CASSPRLADPNEQFF
TRBV6-1	TRBJ2-3	-	CASLGPVTDTQYF
TRBV6-5	TRBJ2-1	-	CASSYPGCQHDEQFF
TRBV20-1	TRBJ2-5	-	CSVGKGETQYF
TRBV27	TRBJ1-4	-	CASSSSDGGWEKLFF
TRBV7-9	TRBJ2-1	TRBD2	CASTPITSGLHNEQFF
TRBV19	TRBJ2-2	TRBD2	CASSIGGGNTGELFF
TRBV30	TRBJ2-7	-	CAWSGGASEQYF
TRBV5-1	TRBJ1-2	-	CASSLEEGTYGYTF
TRBV5-6	TRBJ1-4	-	CASSSQGGSEKLFF
TRBV5-4	TRBJ1-3	TRBD1	CASSLPGTEGNTIYF
TRBV6-1	TRBJ2-1	TRBD2	CASTISGEGYNEQFF
TRBV12-5	TRBJ2-3	-	CASGSFWGSQYF
TRBV9	TRBJ2-1	-	CASSVEEYSWVEQFF
TRBV10-2	TRBJ2-5	TRBD1	CASSGTGKETQYF
TRBV5-1	TRBJ1-1	-	CASSVGLNTEAFF
TRBV14	TRBJ1-2	TRBD1	CASSQLVLRGTRYGYTF
TRBV5-1	TRBJ2-2	TRBD2	CASSLQLAGGTGELFF
TRBV6-5	TRBJ2-2	-	CASSYSLTGELFF
TRBV7-9	TRBJ2-7	-	CASSWDSYEQYF
TRBV14	TRBJ1-2	-	CASSPITGWGYTF
TRBV27	TRBJ1-1	-	CASSLYLRSEAFF
TRBV28	TRBJ1-2	TRBD1	CASSNGQGKTYGYTF
TRBV5-1	TRBJ1-4	TRBD1	CASSNRGLGEKLFF
TRBV11-2	TRBJ2-2	-	CASSLGGWGQTNTGELFF
TRBV27	TRBJ2-4	TRBD2	CASSLKAGVAKNIQYF
TRBV25-1	TRBJ1-5	-	CASSDHSYQPQHF
TRBV19	TRBJ2-7	TRBD1	CASSFGQGGTYEQYF
TRBV2	TRBJ1-1	-	CASTGLGNTEAFF
TRBV19	TRBJ2-7	TRBD2	CASSTSGRPYEQYF
TRBV4-2	TRBJ1-5	-	CASSQAGRGNQPQHF
TRBV21-1	TRBJ1-2	-	CASSKEGQSEGYGYTF
TRBV2	TRBJ2-5	-	CASSSDWTETQYF
TRBV2	TRBJ1-1	-	CASRDEGVGTEAFF
TRBV10-3	TRBJ1-1	-	CAISDGGLVLGNTEAFF
TRBV7-9	TRBJ2-2	TRBD2	CASSLVGTSENTGELFF
TRBV6-4	-	-	CASSDSEGGSYEQYF
TRBV15	TRBJ2-5	-	CATSRDRGETQYF
TRBV28	TRBJ1-2	TRBD1	CASSTPTPKQGRVYGYTF
TRBV2	TRBJ1-1	TRBD1	CASRKGQSNTEAFF
TRBV2	TRBJ1-2	-	CASKRDGEGGYTF
TRBV6-5	TRBJ1-5	-	CASSTRRNQPQHF
TRBV28	TRBJ2-7	-	CASSTIGHSYEQYF
TRBV15	TRBJ2-7	TRBD2	CATSRDPGGNEQYF
TRBV7-9	TRBJ1-2	TRBD1	CASSTPQGARIYGYTF
TRBV6-1	TRBJ1-3	-	CASRSFVGNTIYF
TRBV27	TRBJ2-7	TRBD2	CASSFGTIGSRQYF
TRBV27	TRBJ2-7	-	CASSTTSRSYEQYF
TRBV6-4	TRBJ1-4	-	CASSVSGNLANEKLFF
TRBV7-2	TRBJ2-1	TRBD1	CASSLASGTAYNEQFF
TRBV7-8	TRBJ2-7	TRBD2	CASSFWLAGGGEQYF
TRBV5-4	TRBJ2-1	TRBD2	CASRLTSGKYNEQFF
TRBV21-1	TRBJ2-7	-	CASSHLPGLASIYEQYF
TRBV18	TRBJ1-2	TRBD1	CASSQIGTGEYGYTF